Described below is a single T cell receptor (beta chain) sequence and its context. What it recognizes is unknown. The sample is drawn from a study of blood T cells in healthy people across ages. Findings and caveats of the study: With age, beta diversity per million T cells declined roughly linearly, significantly by about 37. Higher diversity, along with more naive CD4+ cells, distinguished long-lived donors from aged donors.

Primers used in a second PCR of roughly 6 to 11 cycles were a sample-barcoded 5' primer and a J-beta primer mix. A 12-random-nucleotide template-switch adaptor tagged each cDNA molecule. TCRdb processed the 5' RACE reads anew with MiXCR; each CDR3 protein has one entry. The table has around 1.5 million distinct CDR3 sequences, 42% seen once. CDR1 and CDR2 from the germline V gene are SNHLY and FYNNEI. Germline trimming cut 3 bases from V and 0 bases from J; bases unmatched to any gene: 8. CDR3 length: 17 residues. The chain couples TRBV2 to TRBJ2-1; 7 bases line up with TRBD2. This TCR was recovered from a young woman in good health. Input material: blood. Here the CDR3 reads CASSEVGREYSYNEQFF. As DNA, the CDR3 is TGTGCCAGCAGTGAGGTGGGGCGGGAGTACTCCTACAATGAGCAGTTCTTC.